The 29 T cell receptor beta chains below come from one sample, sequenced in a study of blood T cells in healthy people across ages. The second PCR ran about 6 to 11 cycles with a sample-barcoded 5' primer and J-beta primers. Via MiXCR, TCRdb re-called the 5' RACE reads, giving one row per CDR3 protein. This table has roughly 500,000 distinct CDR3 sequences, about 26% appearing once. Sequencing used blood. The origin of the receptors is a woman aged 65 to 85 in good health.

The V and J genes are TRBV5-1 and TRBJ2-1; tentative D call: TRBD2 (5 bases). The CDR3 totals 15 residues. Trimming stripped 0 bases from V and 7 bases from J, with 14 bases between. Germline V gene lookup returns CDR1 SGHRS and CDR2 YFSETQ. CDR3 nucleotide sequence: TGCGCCAGCAGCTTGGCGGCTAGACGAGGGAATGAGCAGTTCTTC. It yields the protein CASSLAARRGNEQFF.

The rearrangement uses TRBV6-2 or TRBV6-3 and TRBJ2-5; no clear D gene. CDR1 is MNHEY and CDR2 is SVGEGT in the germline V gene. The V gene lost 0 bases and the J gene lost 5 bases, with 7 bases spanning the gap. This CDR3 has 13 amino acids. CDR3 DNA sequence: TGTGCCAGCAGTTACTCGATCCGGGAGACCCAGTACTTC. This translates into CASSYSIRETQYF.

The chain joins TRBV29-1 to TRBJ1-1; 8 bases agree with TRBD1. Per the germline V gene, CDR1 is SQVTM and CDR2 is ANQGSEA. V shed 3 bases, J shed 3 bases, and the junction held 6 bases outside the gene matches. CDR3 length: 14 amino acids. DNA of the CDR3: TGCAGCGTTGACAGGGGGCGCGGGGACACTGAAGCTTTCTTT. Protein: CSVDRGRGDTEAFF.

V gene TRBV19 combines with J gene TRBJ1-2; no definite D call. Germline assignment: CDR1 LNHDA and CDR2 SQIVND (reference sequence). The CDR3 runs 12 residues. Trimming shortened V by 8 bases and J by 5 bases, and 12 bases separated the two germline ends. CDR3: CASGRLFYGYTF. In DNA form, the CDR3 reads TGTGCCAGTGGGAGGCTGTTTTATGGCTACACCTTC.

The gene calls are TRBV7-2 and TRBJ1-5, with D possibly TRBD1 on 5 matching bases. V shed 4 bases and J shed 3 bases, with 16 bases lying between them. The germline V gene has CDR1 SGHTA and CDR2 FQGNSA. The CDR3 spans 16 residues. CDR3 in DNA: TGTGCCAGCAGCTATGCGGGGGGGAGGCACAATCAGCCCCAGCATTTT. This encodes CASSYAGGRHNQPQHF.

V usage is TRBV5-6 and J usage is TRBJ1-1; 7 bases line up with TRBD1. With V trimmed by 3 bases and J by 1 base, 3 bases remained unmatched. Germline CDR1 and CDR2: SGHDT and YYEEEE. CDR3 length equals 14 residues. As DNA, the CDR3 is TGTGCCAGCAGCTGGGGACAGCAGAACACTGAAGCTTTCTTT. It translates to CASSWGQQNTEAFF.

This clonotype occurred many times. The V call is TRBV6-2 or TRBV6-3, the J call TRBJ2-7; 8 nucleotides match TRBD1. Unmatched junction bases numbered 13, after V lost 7 bases and J lost 2 bases. Germline loops: CDR1 MNHEY, CDR2 SVGEGT. The CDR3 sequence is 16 residues long. The CDR3 nucleotides are TGTGCCAGCACCTCACCCCGGACAGGGACCCCCTACGAGCAGTACTTC. This gives the protein CASTSPRTGTPYEQYF.

This clonotype was seen many times. The chain links TRBV9 to TRBJ1-4; TRBD1 might be the D (5 bases). Germline values: CDR1 SGDLS, CDR2 YYNGEE. The germline V and J ends were trimmed by 0 bases and 7 bases, with 10 bases remaining between them. This CDR3 has 14 amino acids. For the CDR3, the DNA is TGTGCCAGCAGCGTAGACCAAAGGGGTGAAAAACTGTTTTTT. Protein sequence: CASSVDQRGEKLFF.

In this sample, this clonotype turned up a few times. The CDR3 DNA is TGTGCCAGCAGCAGGGGTCCGGCGGTCTATGGCTACACCTTC. Protein: CASSRGPAVYGYTF. This sequence joins TRBV9 and TRBJ1-2, with D maybe TRBD1 (5 bases). V dropped 4 bases and J dropped 4 bases, with 14 bases sitting between them. The CDR3 has 14 amino acids. In germline, CDR1 is SGDLS, CDR2 YYNGEE.

This clonotype was recorded a few times. The V and J genes are TRBV12-5 and TRBJ1-2; D is uncertain. The germline V gene encodes CDR1 LGHNT and CDR2 FRNRAP. The CDR3 totals 13 residues. V was shortened by 3 bases and J by 5 bases, with 10 bases between the two germline ends. As DNA, the CDR3 is TGTGCTAGTGGTTTAGGTGACCATTATGGCTACACCTTC. Translation: CASGLGDHYGYTF.

V and J are TRBV6-6 and TRBJ1-2; possible D gene TRBD1, 5 bases. CDR3 length equals 15 residues. Deletions cut 5 bases from V and 4 bases from J, with 17 bases between. Germline V CDR1 and CDR2: MNHNY, SVGAGI (reference sequence). CDR3 nucleotide sequence: TGTGCCAGCAGTCCCGGGGCGAGGGCGGCCTATGGCTACACCTTC. This sequence encodes CASSPGARAAYGYTF.

The chain joins TRBV12-3 or TRBV12-4 to TRBJ1-2; 8 bases agree with TRBD1. The CDR3 is made up of 14 amino acids. With 1 base clipped from V and 3 bases from J, the junction kept 1 base outside the gene matches. The CDR3 reads CASSLDRGYYGYTF. The CDR3 region has the DNA TGTGCCAGCAGTTTAGACAGGGGGTACTATGGCTACACCTTC.

Worth noting for this clonotype: The CDR3 carries no conserved terminal phenylalanine or tryptophan, so it likely arises from a read error. This sequence joins TRBV7-2 and TRBJ2-6; D is unresolved. The germline V gene has CDR1 SGHTA and CDR2 FQGNSA. This CDR3 spans 16 amino acids. V shed 2 bases and J shed 0 bases, with 8 bases lying between them. The CDR3 DNA follows: TGTGCCAGCAGCTTACGTCCAGCCTCTGGGGCCAACGTCCTGACTTTG. Its translation: CASSLRPASGANVLTL.

V and J are TRBV30 and TRBJ2-1; the D gene is possibly TRBD1 (7 bases). Gene TRBJ2-7 matches the end of the DNA better, so the J call may be wrong. The CDR3 spans 15 residues. Germline CDR1 reads GTSNPN; CDR2 reads SVGIG (reference sequence). The CDR3 loop reads CAWSVGQGGSYEQYF. CDR3 DNA: TGTGCCTGGAGTGTTGGGCAGGGGGGATCCTACGAGCAGTACTTC.

This clonotype was seen a handful of times. The V and J genes are TRBV20-1 and TRBJ2-1, with a tentative D call TRBD2 (6 bases). Germline V lookup: CDR1 DFQATT, CDR2 SNEGSKA (reference sequence). V gave up 3 bases and J gave up 8 bases, with 14 bases separating them. There are 13 residues in the CDR3. CDR3 loop: CSASRGEVDEQFF. DNA of the CDR3: TGCAGTGCTAGCAGAGGGGAGGTGGATGAGCAGTTCTTC.

The rearrangement joins TRBV6-1 to TRBJ1-3; D uncertain. Trimming removed 2 bases at V and 1 base at J, with 9 bases between. The CDR3 contains 15 residues. From germline, CDR1 is MNHNS and CDR2 SASEGT. CDR3: CASSEMYYSGNTIYF. The CDR3 DNA sequence: TGTGCCAGCAGTGAAATGTATTATTCTGGAAACACCATATATTTT.

The chain couples TRBV29-1 to TRBJ2-1, with 14 bases that match TRBD2. The CDR3 is 15 amino acids. V dropped 7 bases and J dropped 4; count of bases not matched to a gene: 6. The germline gives CDR1 SQVTM, CDR2 ANQGSEA. The CDR3 DNA reads TGCAGCGCTCGACGACTAGCGGGAGGGTACAATGAGCAGTTCTTC. It specifies CSARRLAGGYNEQFF.

This clonotype was recorded a few times. The rearrangement links TRBV29-1 to TRBJ1-3; TRBD1 matches at 8 bases. Germline assignment: CDR1 SQVTM and CDR2 ANQGSEA. CDR3 length equals 14 residues. After removal of 6 bases from V and 4 bases from J, the junction contained 8 bases not matched to a gene. The DNA for the CDR3 is TGCAGCGTACAGACAGGGGATCTCGGAAACACCATATATTTT. Amino acid sequence: CSVQTGDLGNTIYF.

This clonotype was found a few times. The chain combines TRBV4-3 with TRBJ1-4, with a weak D call TRBD1 (5 bases). Germline CDR1 and CDR2: LGHNA and YSLEER. The V end lost 4 bases, the J end lost 10 bases, and 16 bases lay between the germline ends. This CDR3 is built from 14 residues. CDR3 bases: TGCGCCAGCAGCCGGCATGGGGAGGGACGAAAACTGTTTTTT. Protein product: CASSRHGEGRKLFF.

In its sample, this clonotype was seen many times. The chain has TRBV20-1 and TRBJ2-7; D ambiguous. The germline gives CDR1 DFQATT, CDR2 SNEGSKA (reference sequence). Between the trimmed V and J ends, which lost 5 bases and 3 bases, there was a span of 11 bases. This CDR3 is built from 12 residues. CDR3 sequence reads: CSAPSKNYEQYF. The CDR3 coding sequence is TGCAGTGCTCCATCCAAGAACTACGAGCAGTACTTC.

This clonotype showed up just a few times. The rearrangement links TRBV20-1 to TRBJ2-3, with TRBD1 matching over 9 bases. The CDR3 is 14 amino acids. Germline V gene data show CDR1 as DFQATT and CDR2 as SNEGSKA (reference sequence). J gave up 4 bases and V 6 bases, and 8 bases lay outside the gene matches. The CDR3 reads CSASGQGGPDTQYF. CDR3 in DNA: TGCAGTGCCTCGGGACAGGGAGGGCCAGATACGCAGTATTTT.

This rearrangement joins TRBV5-6 to TRBJ2-4; D call uncertain. V lost 3 bases and J 0 bases, leaving 10 bases between the germline ends. Germline CDR1 reads SGHDT; CDR2 reads YYEEEE. CDR3 size: 15 residues. As DNA, the CDR3 is TGTGCCAGCAGCTCCATATTCCTAGCCAAAAACATTCAGTACTTC. It specifies CASSSIFLAKNIQYF.

The chain recombines TRBV4-3 with TRBJ2-5, with a weak D call TRBD2 (6 bases). The end of the DNA aligns better with TRBJ2-7, so the J call may be wrong. CDR3 length: 16 amino acids. The germline gives CDR1 LGHNA, CDR2 YSLEER. The CDR3 spells CASSQGTTDLSYEQYF. The CDR3 DNA reads TGCGCCAGCAGCCAAGGGACTACCGACCTCTCCTACGAGCAGTACTTC.

The chain recombines TRBV6-2 or TRBV6-3 with TRBJ2-7; TRBD2 is a possible D gene (6 bases). The CDR3 totals 13 residues. V shed 6 bases and J shed 2 bases, with 11 bases lying between them. Germline lookup yields CDR1 MNHEY and CDR2 SVGEGT. CDR3 nucleotide sequence: TGTGCCAGCAGAGCGGGTCCTACCTACGAGCAGTACTTC. Protein product: CASRAGPTYEQYF.

This clonotype was recorded a few times. The rearrangement links TRBV7-9 to TRBJ1-2; 9 bases line up with TRBD1. The CDR3 has 15 residues. Germline V gene lookup returns CDR1 SEHNR and CDR2 FQNEAQ (reference sequence). J was trimmed by 4 bases and V by 8 bases; bases with no gene match: 11. The CDR3 reads CASRPDRGRFYGYTF. The CDR3 DNA sequence: TGTGCCAGCCGCCCGGACAGGGGTCGTTTCTATGGCTACACCTTC.

This sequence joins TRBV5-6 and TRBJ1-2, with D perhaps matching TRBD1 (5 bases). Between the trimmed V and J ends, which lost 1 base and 0 bases, there was a span of 10 bases. Germline CDR1 is SGHDT and CDR2 is YYEEEE. This CDR3 is 15 amino acids long. The CDR3 DNA is TGTGCCAGCAGCTTGTCCCTGGGGGCTAACTATGGCTACACCTTC. Translated: CASSLSLGANYGYTF.

The chain recombines TRBV20-1 with TRBJ2-3; D perhaps matches TRBD2 (6 bases). Germline CDR1 DFQATT, CDR2 SNEGSKA (reference sequence). Deletions cut 3 bases from V and 3 bases from J, with 13 bases between. This CDR3 comprises 14 residues. The CDR3 region is CSASPGAGTDTQYF. The CDR3 DNA sequence: TGCAGTGCTAGCCCCGGGGCGGGGACAGATACGCAGTATTTT.

The CDR3, as DNA: TGTGCCACCAGTGACCGTCCCGTAGCGGGCGACTACAATGAGCAGTTCTTC. Its protein product is CATSDRPVAGDYNEQFF. The chain has TRBV24-1 and TRBJ2-1, with 7 nucleotides matching TRBD2. This CDR3 contains 17 residues. V shed 4 bases and J 3 bases; nucleotides not matched to a gene: 11. CDR1 is KGHDR and CDR2 is SFDVKD in the germline V gene.

This clonotype has only a few counts. This chain connects TRBV20-1 to TRBJ2-7; D remains unclear. The J call may be mistaken, given a closer DNA end match to TRBJ2-1. Per the germline V gene, CDR1 is DFQATT and CDR2 is SNEGSKA (reference sequence). The CDR3 runs to 13 residues. The CDR3 bases are TGCAGTGCTAGATCAGCCTCATTTAATGAGCAGTTCTTC. Residues: CSARSASFNEQFF.